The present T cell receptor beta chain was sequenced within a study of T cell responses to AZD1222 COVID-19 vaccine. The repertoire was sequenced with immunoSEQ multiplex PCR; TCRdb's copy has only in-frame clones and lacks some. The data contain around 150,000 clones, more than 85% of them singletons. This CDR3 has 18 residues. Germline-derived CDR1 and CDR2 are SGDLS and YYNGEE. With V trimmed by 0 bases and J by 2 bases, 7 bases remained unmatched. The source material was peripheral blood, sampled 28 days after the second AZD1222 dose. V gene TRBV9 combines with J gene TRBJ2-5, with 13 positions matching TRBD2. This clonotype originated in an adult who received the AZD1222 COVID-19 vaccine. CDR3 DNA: TGTGCCAGCAGCGTAGGACTAGCGGGGGGCGTAAGTCAAGAGACCCAGTACTTC. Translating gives CASSVGLAGGVSQETQYF.